Presented here are 9 T cell receptor beta chains from one specimen sequenced in a study of post-analysis software for immune sequencing data. TCR beta libraries were prepared from cDNA with unique molecular identifiers. TCRdb re-called the PCR reads through MiXCR, storing one row per CDR3 protein. In the table there are about 820,000 distinct CDR3 sequences, around 53% of which are singletons. Study-level findings and limits: TRBV segments more frequent in patients than in controls numbered five and included TRBV5-6, TRBV5-1 and TRBV20-1.

Their recognized antigens are unknown. Sequenced material: blood. The receptors originated from a girl aged 10-17 years with multiple sclerosis.

The chain employs TRBV20-1 and TRBJ2-7, with TRBD2 matching 14 bases. Trimming removed 5 bases from V and 2 bases from J; junction bases left unmatched: 2. CDR3 size: 14 residues. The germline CDR1 and CDR2 sequences are DFQATT and SNEGSKA (reference sequence). CDR3 nucleotide sequence: TGCAGTGCTGTGACTAGCGGGAGGGCCTACGAGCAGTACTTC. Translated: CSAVTSGRAYEQYF.

The V gene is TRBV29-1, the J gene TRBJ2-7; the D gene is possibly TRBD1 (5 bases). The V gene lost 7 bases and the J gene lost 2 bases, with 15 bases spanning the gap. The CDR3 sequence is 13 residues long. Germline-derived CDR1 and CDR2 are SQVTM and ANQGSEA. This CDR3 reads CSAKPGYPYEQYF. CDR3 sequence (DNA): TGCAGCGCAAAGCCAGGGTACCCCTACGAGCAGTACTTC.

This clonotype has just a few counts. The chain is built from TRBV29-1 and TRBJ1-1; TRBD1 might be the D (5 bases). V was pared by 4 bases and J by 6 bases, with 15 bases between. This CDR3 has 13 amino acids. The germline CDR1 and CDR2 sequences are SQVTM and ANQGSEA. The CDR3: CSVVRAGGAEAFF. CDR3 coding DNA: TGCAGCGTTGTTCGGGCCGGGGGGGCTGAAGCTTTCTTT.

This sequence joins TRBV3-1 and TRBJ2-7, with TRBD2 identical over 7 bases. TRBJ2-5 matches the DNA end more closely, so the J call is doubtful. The germline V gene has CDR1 LGHDT and CDR2 YNNKEL (reference sequence). The CDR3 spans 15 residues. DNA for the CDR3: TGTGCCAGCAGCCAAAAGACTAGCCTGCGAGAGACCCAGTACTTC. It yields the protein CASSQKTSLRETQYF.

V usage is TRBV28 and J usage is TRBJ2-4, with 7 positions matching TRBD1. The J call is in doubt because the DNA end fits TRBJ2-5 better. The germline CDR1 and CDR2 sequences are MDHEN and SYDVKM. This CDR3 is 16 amino acids long. CDR3 in amino acids: CASSLLDRNSPETQYF. As DNA, the CDR3 is TGTGCCAGCAGCCTACTGGACAGGAACTCCCCGGAGACCCAGTACTTC.

The chain couples TRBV7-2 to TRBJ2-3, with 13 bases matching TRBD2. The CDR3 spans 20 residues. V was clipped by 1 base and J by 2 bases; unmatched bases: 12. Looked up from germline, CDR1 is SGHTA and CDR2 is FQGNSA. CDR3 bases: TGTGCCAGCAGCTTAGTTCCCTTACTAGCGGGGGGGTCTTTCACAGATACGCAGTATTTT. This sequence encodes CASSLVPLLAGGSFTDTQYF.

This clonotype was detected only a few times. The rearrangement uses TRBV29-1 and TRBJ2-6; TRBD1 aligns across 7 bases. J gave up 4 bases and V 5 bases, and 5 bases lay outside the gene matches. The CDR3 is made up of 14 amino acids. Germline V gene sequence: CDR1 SQVTM, CDR2 ANQGSEA. The CDR3 DNA reads TGCAGCGTTAACGACAGGGCCGGGGCCAACGTCCTGACTTTC. Encoded protein: CSVNDRAGANVLTF. The entire variable domain, with the rest obtained from reference TRBV29-1 and TRBJ2-6, is as follows: SAVISQKPSRDICQRGTSLTIQCQVDSQVTMMFWYRQQPGQSLTLIATANQGSEATYESGFVIDKFPISRPNLTFSTLTVSNMSPEDSSIYLCSVNDRAGANVLTFGAGSRLTVL.

The rearrangement links TRBV5-1 to TRBJ2-6, with 10 bases matching TRBD1. The CDR3 runs 15 residues. Germline assignment: CDR1 SGHRS and CDR2 YFSETQ. V was clipped by 1 base and J by 7 bases; unmatched bases: 2. CDR3 amino acids: CASSLRDRGANVLTF. As DNA, the CDR3 is TGCGCCAGCAGCTTGAGGGACAGGGGAGCCAACGTCCTGACTTTC.

The V and J genes are TRBV7-2 and TRBJ1-1; no clear D. V was clipped by 3 bases and J by 1 base, with 3 bases between them. Germline V gives CDR1 SGHTA, CDR2 FQGNSA. The CDR3 spans 12 residues. The CDR3 sequence is CASSFPNTEAFF. The CDR3 DNA sequence: TGTGCCAGCAGCTTCCCGAACACTGAAGCTTTCTTT.